The sequence of this TCR beta chain was determined in a study of blood T cell repertoires in COVID-19. The authors' processing: Amplified reference gene primers provided the basis for estimating nucleated cell counts. Repertoires were generated with immunoSEQ multiplex PCR, while TCRdb's copy carries only in-frame clones and drops some. D and trimming come from the DNA, and the V and J calls and clone size come from that table. The sample lists around 300,000 clones, about 87% seen once, with 3% in the top ten. The CDR3 sequence is 16 residues long. The V and J ends lost 3 bases and 7 bases respectively, with 20 bases between them. Germline assignment: CDR1 SGHDT and CDR2 YYEEEE.

This TCR was recovered from a woman between 45 and 60 years old who had recovered from COVID-19. The material sequenced was PBMCs or T cells enriched from blood (not recorded which). This rearrangement joins TRBV5-6 to TRBJ2-1; D is perhaps TRBD2 (5 bases). In DNA form, the CDR3 reads TGTGCCAGCAGCTCGTGGGGAGCAGGATCGCGGAATGAGCAGTTCTTC. It specifies CASSSWGAGSRNEQFF.